This entry features one TCR beta chain sequence. This receptor's antigen is unknown. The record has no base qualities; no much larger clone is one base away. V is clipped by 0 bases and J by 4 bases, and the sequence between their germline boundaries is 7 bases long. CDR1 and CDR2, per the germline V gene, are LGHNA and YNFKEQ. The CDR3 holds 14 amino acids from the cysteine to the phenylalanine. Only CDR3 DNA remains: 42 bases, in frame from the first base. This specimen comes from a study of cytomegalovirus exposure and HLA in healthy donors (dated by TCRdb to between 2016 and 2019). Context from the whole study: In an earlier analysis of 550 to 750 of the donors, about 260 Gb of sequence data and roughly 100 million unique TCR beta sequences from about 179 million T cells were reported. About 5 DR-DQ haplotypes were handled as single units for association and clustering, since linkage in the cohort was strong. Every discovery cohort repertoire had been produced on one sequencing platform. The genetic ancestry cluster associated with self-reported Caucasian donors included 70% to 85% of the 398 genotyped donors. The study profiled the T cell repertoires of approximately 700 subjects by immunosequencing and related them to cytomegalovirus serostatus. In addition to the first cohort of approximately 670 subjects, a separate validation cohort of some 120 different subjects was used. Rather than drawing on any new phenotypic data, the later analysis identified candidate immune exposures from TCR beta sequences and the way those sequences occurred across donors. Typing coverage differed by locus: A, B, C, DRB1 and DQB1 were typed in about 629-630 donors, DQA1 in about 560, DPA1 in 600 to 610, and DPB1 in just under 480. Both class I and class II loci were covered by HLA typing, at four-digit resolution. Donor age, sex, ethnicity and CMV serostatus were compiled alongside the repertoire data. A later analysis re-analyzed previously published TCR beta repertoires from 666 donors and added high-resolution HLA genotyping to study TCR occurrence patterns. On average, about 240,000 unique TCR beta nucleotide sequences were sequenced per donor among a few hundred genotyped donors of the cohort, with around 19% of those sequences being non-productive. An early release covering more than 500 HLA-typed donors comprised about 310 gigabases of sequencing data and around 80 million unique TCR sequences. A later genetic analysis used genome-wide SNP genotypes for about 65% of the roughly 700 donors, treating that subset as a discovery cohort. The study aimed to test whether signatures of past pathogen exposure could be identified by cataloging public T cell receptors. In an earlier analysis of 587 of the donors, high-throughput TCR beta sequencing was used to judge whether each TCR beta V gene segment behaved as functional or pseudogenic. To predict cytomegalovirus infection status, the study combined high-throughput TCR immunosequencing, statistical association of individual TCRs with disease status, and machine learning. Results the study describes overall, beyond this receptor: Cytomegalovirus status was reported to be diagnosed by the classifier with high specificity and sensitivity in both the original and validation cohorts. In a later analysis, TCR association rates were found to vary across HLA loci, with the most associated TCRs seen for DRB1 alleles and the fewest for HLA-C alleles. Because HLA typing was unavailable for some donors at each locus, only the typed subset was used in association tests. Some IMGT-functional V segments, including TRBV6-2 and TRBV6-3, could not be told apart with the 87-base-pair reads, so those segments were excluded. In a later analysis, several top co-occurrence clusters were reported to appear linked to parvovirus B19, influenza, CMV and Epstein-Barr virus. Most TCR sequences were observed very rarely across donors, whereas some public TCRs were present in many individuals. The earlier analysis of nearly 600 of the donors excluded approximately 17 rarely observed V segments, including chromosome 9 orphons, because counts were too low. For the cohort, immune exposure information was limited to CMV serostatus. Compared with the 666-donor mean, donors in an Asian-associated ancestry cluster had fewer N-insertions in productive TCRs, according to a later genetic analysis. An earlier analysis of approximately 570 of the donors showed that most TCR beta V segments appeared in productive rearrangements either about 87% or about 30% of the time, which broadly matched IMGT annotations. In a later genetic analysis, a missense DCLRE1C variant was associated with V-gene and J-gene trimming of TCR beta chains, and the association was replicated in an independent cohort. A further reported finding was that TCR beta sequences accurately predicted the HLA-A and HLA-B alleles for most subjects in the first cohort. Linkage disequilibrium might explain the correlated functional status among segregating V segments, but an unknown experimental factor could not be excluded. In this cohort, only TCR beta chains were sequenced, and detectable features were limited by the absence of alpha or paired-chain data. In a later analysis, HLA-associated TCR beta chains were found to be more clonally expanded and to have lower generation probabilities than equally common non-associated chains. A later analysis found that most CMV-associated TCR beta chains appeared HLA-restricted, with HLA associations seemingly driven largely by CMV exposure. Presence/absence analyses assumed roughly uniform sequencing depth across donors, an assumption that may not hold. The authors suggested that the approach could potentially be extended to other disease states and immunological phenotypes. A group of highly shared sequence variants was considered likely to be a technical artifact of the sequencing pipeline. A later analysis associated 15,000 to 20,000 TCR beta sequences with specific HLA alleles at a false discovery rate of 0.05. Strong co-occurrence of HLA alleles, especially DR and DQ, made assigning TCR associations to individual alleles difficult. Three of the identified cytomegalovirus-associated TCR beta chains were confirmed in vitro to be specific for cytomegalovirus antigens. The study gave a list of some 150 TCR beta chains associated with cytomegalovirus.

Libraries were constructed by the immunoSEQ multiplex PCR assay. For the multiplex PCR, a mixture combining 60 forward primers for TCR Vbeta segments and 13 reverse primers for TCR Jbeta segments was used. Amplification of the CDR3 region of rearranged TCR beta genes was performed with a multiplex PCR assay on genomic DNA. On the Illumina HiSeq System, the amplified TCR beta libraries were sequenced as 87-base-pair reads. Concerning the study's data processing: A later analysis counted around 72 million unique TCR beta chains across the 550 to 750 repertoires, and roughly 10 million of these chains were shared by at least two donors. Raw reads were error-corrected and collapsed into unique sequences by a nearest-neighbor algorithm in which closely related sequences were merged to remove PCR and sequencing errors. To assign V, D and J gene segments, CDR3 sequences were aligned to IMGT reference sequences. For a sequence to be retained, a match of at least six nucleotides to both a V gene segment and a J gene segment was required. A rearrangement was called productive if the CDR3 had no stop codons and remained in frame with V and J, and every other rearrangement was called non-productive. Following IMGT convention, CDR3 was defined as the stretch from the second conserved V-encoded cysteine up to the conserved J-encoded phenylalanine. In an earlier analysis of roughly 610 of the donors, sequences lacking an unambiguous match to a single V gene segment were excluded. An earlier analysis of a few hundred of the donors classified V segments as functional when productive rearrangements were above 56.7% and as segregating when the standard deviation between donors was above 5%. A statistical classification framework was built for diagnosing cytomegalovirus status from the catalog of TCR beta chain sequences. In a later analysis, TCR nucleotide sequences were compared against IMGT/GENE-DB human TR gene sequences so that V and J genes could be assigned. The TCRdist pipeline was used in a later analysis to assign CDR3 sequences and most-parsimonious VDJ recombination scenarios. In a later analysis, each TCR beta chain was defined by its CDR3 amino acid sequence together with its V-gene family, and reads without a unique V-gene family were excluded. To address suspected cross-contamination and a sequencing artifact, a later analysis removed around 600 highly shared, low-generation-probability nucleotide sequences. In a later analysis, a clonal expansion index for each public chain was calculated from normalized within-repertoire ranks of inferred template counts. A later analysis computed generation probabilities with a VDJ recombination model fitted to out-of-frame rearrangements, and checked the results against IGoR. In a later analysis, TCR-TCR, TCR-HLA and TCR-CMV co-occurrence was scored with hypergeometric tests, and a repertoire-size bias correction was applied to TCR pairs. In a later analysis, false discovery rates were estimated by permuting HLA or CMV assignments 20 times. In a later analysis, co-occurring TCRs were grouped using DBSCAN, with TCRdist sequence similarity added in when clustering inside HLA-allele-positive subsets. Repertoires with fewer than 30,000 or more than 120,000 public chains were left out of co-occurrence clustering, as were a few repertoires with anomalous nucleotide sharing. The source is immuneACCESS, and TCRdb retained only in-frame sequences with V and J called. Part of the clones is not carried over; for the studies checked, unresolved V genes explain less than half of this, and the remainder is unexplained. The V and J calls and clone size come from that table; D and trimming were worked out from the DNA. The sample yields over 100,000 clones; more than 75% were counted once. The ten largest clones capture approximately 1.7% of the sample.

The cohort comprised around 690 healthy bone marrow donors. Cohort members were all nominally healthy when sampled, although unrecorded immune exposures were likely present. The donor tested CMV seronegative and was one of the 352 seronegative cohort members. Each donor provided a peripheral blood sample, and peripheral blood mononuclear cells were used for TCR beta sequencing. The Qiagen DNeasy Blood Extraction Kit was used to extract genomic DNA from the blood cell samples. This clonotype originated in a woman aged 40 to 49 in good health and CMV-seronegative. The V gene is TRBV4-2 and the J gene is TRBJ2-1; the D gene cannot be resolved reliably. Sequencing was carried out using PBMCs. The sequence in DNA is TGTGCCAGCAGCCAAGATGGGCCTTACAATGAGCAGTTCTTC. Translated, this gives CASSQDGPYNEQFF.